This T cell receptor (beta chain) was retrieved from a study of T cell responses to AZD1222 COVID-19 vaccine. Clones were sequenced by immunoSEQ multiplex PCR, and TCRdb holds only the in-frame ones, with some missing. The sample shows around 100,000 clones, 87% of them seen only once. Losses at the gene ends were 2 bases for V and 5 bases for J; bases not matched to a gene: 6. This CDR3 is 14 amino acids long. Germline V gene sequence: CDR1 SGHTA, CDR2 FQGTGA. The material was peripheral blood, obtained on day 0 of AZD1222 vaccination. This rearrangement joins TRBV7-3 to TRBJ2-7, with TRBD2 identical over 7 bases. The TCR originated in an adult in good health. CDR3 amino acids: CASSLGGVYNEQYF. CDR3 DNA sequence: TGTGCCAGCAGCTTAGGGGGGGTCTACAACGAGCAGTACTTC.